These T cell receptor beta chains were read from a single sample in a study of blood T cell repertoires in COVID-19. Sequencing used immunoSEQ multiplex PCR; TCRdb keeps in-frame clones, though not all of them. This sample yields 200,000 or so clones, of which around 85% are seen a single time; 15% to 20% belongs to the top ten. The sequenced sample was peripheral blood. The receptors stem from a person aged 70 to 80 with COVID-19, enrolled during active disease. Both conserved end residues are part of each CDR3. Each record gives: V gene, clone size, J gene, D gene, CDR3 protein, CDR3 DNA. The D gene is left open where the match is weak. Clone size is stated in some rows and not others, as once, few, many or a class when expanded.

V: TRBV6-2/TRBV6-3; size: NA; J: TRBJ2-7; D: TRBD2; CDR3: CASSYLRGAYEQYF; DNA: TGTGCCAGCAGTTACCTCCGGGGGGCCTACGAGCAGTACTTC
V: TRBV19; size: NA; J: TRBJ1-1; D: TRBD1; CDR3: CASSTGQGKGKTEAFF; DNA: TGTGCCAGTAGTACAGGACAGGGTAAAGGGAAGACTGAAGCTTTCTTT
V: TRBV19; size: NA; J: TRBJ2-7; D: NA; CDR3: CASSVTAGSRYEQYF; DNA: TGTGCCAGTAGCGTCACCGCAGGCAGTCGTTACGAGCAGTACTTC
V: TRBV18; size: NA; J: TRBJ2-5; D: TRBD2; CDR3: CASSPGGLAGGFQSSRETQYF; DNA: TGTGCCAGCTCACCGGGGGGACTAGCGGGAGGATTTCAGTCATCTCGAGAGACCCAGTACTTC
V: TRBV5-1; size: NA; J: TRBJ2-3; D: NA; CDR3: CASSLATQGLDTQYF; DNA: TGCGCCAGCAGCTTGGCCACACAGGGATTAGATACGCAGTATTTT
V: TRBV9; size: NA; J: TRBJ2-7; D: TRBD1; CDR3: CASSVATTGQGRDEQYF; DNA: TGTGCCAGCAGCGTAGCTACTACGGGACAGGGGAGGGACGAGCAGTACTTC
V: TRBV10-3; size: NA; J: TRBJ2-7; D: NA; CDR3: CAISRGGVSYEQYF; DNA: TGTGCCATCAGTAGGGGGGGGGTCTCCTACGAGCAGTACTTC
V: TRBV6-2/TRBV6-3; size: NA; J: TRBJ2-2; D: NA; CDR3: CASSSQGSGELFF; DNA: TGTGCCAGCAGTTCGCAGGGTTCCGGGGAGCTGTTTTTT
V: TRBV11-1; size: NA; J: TRBJ2-7; D: TRBD1; CDR3: CASSRTGGHEQYF; DNA: TGTGCCAGCTCAAGGACAGGGGGCCACGAGCAGTACTTC
V: TRBV7-3; size: NA; J: TRBJ2-1; D: TRBD2; CDR3: CASSWLNQREVYNEQFF; DNA: TGTGCCAGCAGCTGGTTAAATCAGCGGGAGGTCTACAATGAGCAGTTCTTC
V: TRBV18; size: NA; J: TRBJ2-5; D: TRBD2; CDR3: CASSSAPLAGLKETQYF; DNA: TGTGCCAGCTCATCCGCACCACTAGCGGGCCTTAAAGAGACCCAGTACTTC
V: TRBV7-3; size: NA; J: TRBJ2-1; D: TRBD2; CDR3: CASSLTLAGGYNEQFF; DNA: TGTGCCAGCAGCTTAACCCTAGCGGGAGGTTACAATGAGCAGTTCTTC
V: TRBV7-3; size: NA; J: TRBJ2-3; D: TRBD2; CDR3: CASSKLADSRDTQYF; DNA: TGTGCCAGCAGCAAACTAGCGGACTCACGAGATACGCAGTATTTT
V: TRBV27; size: NA; J: TRBJ2-4; D: TRBD2; CDR3: CASSFDGLAGAKNIQYF; DNA: TGTGCCAGCAGTTTCGACGGACTAGCGGGAGCCAAAAACATTCAGTACTTC
V: TRBV3-1/TRBV3-2; size: NA; J: TRBJ2-1; D: TRBD2; CDR3: CASSQEAIRGEGYNEQFF; DNA: TGTGCCAGCAGCCAAGAGGCCATCCGCGGGGAGGGCTACAATGAGCAGTTCTTC
V: TRBV19; size: NA; J: TRBJ1-6; D: TRBD1; CDR3: CASRSTGDSGSPLHF; DNA: TGTGCCAGTAGATCAACAGGGGATAGCGGTTCACCCCTCCACTTT
V: TRBV4-3; size: NA; J: TRBJ2-1; D: NA; CDR3: CASSQAFRDKLNNEQFF; DNA: TGCGCCAGCAGCCAAGCTTTTCGGGACAAACTAAACAATGAGCAGTTCTTC
V: TRBV27; size: NA; J: TRBJ2-5; D: NA; CDR3: CKTRKGVGETQYF; DNA: TGTAAGACTCGGAAGGGGGTCGGGGAGACCCAGTACTTC
V: TRBV19; size: NA; J: TRBJ2-4; D: NA; CDR3: CASSPQGTAKNIQYF; DNA: TGTGCCAGTAGTCCGCAGGGGACGGCCAAAAACATTCAGTACTTC
V: TRBV6-5; size: NA; J: TRBJ2-7; D: TRBD1; CDR3: CASSSGQVEWGYEQYF; DNA: TGTGCCAGCAGTTCGGGACAGGTCGAATGGGGCTACGAGCAGTACTTC
V: TRBV3-1/TRBV3-2; size: NA; J: TRBJ2-5; D: NA; CDR3: CASSPWTKGEETQYF; DNA: TGTGCCAGCAGCCCCTGGACCAAAGGGGAAGAGACCCAGTACTTC
V: TRBV29-1; size: NA; J: TRBJ2-1; D: TRBD2; CDR3: CSVPPKAGGNNEQFF; DNA: TGCAGCGTCCCTCCGAAAGCGGGGGGAAACAATGAGCAGTTCTTC
V: TRBV3-1/TRBV3-2; size: NA; J: TRBJ1-2; D: NA; CDR3: CASSQGGGPYYGYTF; DNA: TGTGCCAGCAGCCAAGGAGGTGGCCCGTACTATGGCTACACCTTC
V: TRBV21-1; size: once; J: TRBJ2-7; D: NA; CDR3: CASSPNRTVNEQYF; DNA: TGTGCCAGCAGCCCTAACCGGACAGTCAACGAGCAGTACTTC
V: TRBV2; size: once; J: TRBJ1-4; D: NA; CDR3: CASRPGTAGEKLFF; DNA: TGTGCCAGCAGACCCGGGACGGCGGGAGAAAAACTGTTTTTT
V: TRBV7-2; size: NA; J: TRBJ2-1; D: TRBD2; CDR3: CASSSFAGGPLNEQFF; DNA: TGTGCCAGCAGCTCCTTCGCGGGAGGGCCTCTCAATGAGCAGTTCTTC
V: TRBV10-3; size: NA; J: TRBJ1-5; D: TRBD1; CDR3: CATWTGGYSNQPQHF; DNA: TGTGCCACCTGGACAGGGGGTTATAGCAATCAGCCCCAGCATTTT
V: TRBV3-1/TRBV3-2; size: NA; J: TRBJ2-2; D: TRBD2; CDR3: CASTKGAGAGELFF; DNA: TGTGCCAGCACCAAAGGGGCGGGGGCCGGGGAGCTGTTTTTT
V: TRBV9; size: NA; J: TRBJ2-3; D: TRBD2; CDR3: CASSVLAGPTDTQYF; DNA: TGTGCCAGCAGCGTACTAGCGGGGCCCACAGATACGCAGTATTTT
V: TRBV19; size: NA; J: TRBJ2-5; D: NA; CDR3: CASSIGRREETQYF; DNA: TGTGCCAGTAGTATAGGTCGCAGGGAAGAGACCCAGTACTTC
V: TRBV5-1; size: NA; J: TRBJ2-5; D: TRBD2; CDR3: CASSLERGVQETQYF; DNA: TGCGCCAGCAGCTTAGAGCGGGGGGTCCAAGAGACCCAGTACTTC
V: TRBV19; size: NA; J: TRBJ1-1; D: TRBD1; CDR3: CASSLQGGNTEAFF; DNA: TGTGCCAGTAGTTTACAGGGGGGGAACACTGAAGCTTTCTTT
V: TRBV5-8; size: NA; J: TRBJ2-4; D: TRBD1; CDR3: CASMISGTGVTKNIQYF; DNA: TGTGCCAGCATGATCTCCGGGACAGGGGTGACCAAAAACATTCAGTACTTC
V: TRBV24-1; size: NA; J: TRBJ1-5; D: NA; CDR3: CATSDFGQPQHF; DNA: TGTGCCACCAGTGATTTCGGTCAGCCCCAGCATTTT
V: TRBV5-1; size: few; J: TRBJ2-5; D: TRBD2; CDR3: CASRAALAGETQYF; DNA: TGCGCCAGCCGAGCCGCACTAGCGGGGGAGACCCAGTACTTC
V: TRBV19; size: NA; J: TRBJ2-3; D: NA; CDR3: CASSNGDISTDTQYF; DNA: TGTGCCAGTAGTAACGGGGACATCAGCACAGATACGCAGTATTTT
V: TRBV5-1; size: once; J: TRBJ2-6; D: NA; CDR3: CASSSGLRGMLNVLTF; DNA: TGCGCCAGCAGCAGCGGGCTTAGGGGTATGTTAAACGTCCTGACTTTC
V: TRBV2; size: NA; J: TRBJ2-5; D: NA; CDR3: CASRGLQETQYF; DNA: TGTGCCAGCAGGGGCCTCCAAGAGACCCAGTACTTC
V: TRBV3-1/TRBV3-2; size: NA; J: TRBJ2-7; D: NA; CDR3: CASSHLINYEQYF; DNA: TGTGCCAGCAGCCACCTTATAAACTACGAGCAGTACTTC
V: TRBV5-4; size: NA; J: TRBJ1-2; D: TRBD1; CDR3: CASSLAGGGPTNYGYTF; DNA: TGTGCCAGCAGCTTGGCAGGGGGCGGTCCCACTAACTATGGCTACACCTTC
V: TRBV7-2; size: NA; J: TRBJ1-2; D: NA; CDR3: CASSLFSSSGYGYTF; DNA: TGTGCCAGCAGCTTATTTTCGTCCTCAGGCTATGGCTACACCTTC
V: TRBV13; size: few; J: TRBJ1-3; D: NA; CDR3: CASSIRSDGNTIYF; DNA: TGTGCCAGCAGCATTCGGAGCGACGGAAACACCATATATTTT
V: TRBV5-4; size: NA; J: TRBJ1-2; D: TRBD1; CDR3: CASSLGGQGTYGYTF; DNA: TGTGCCAGCAGCTTGGGGGGACAGGGAACCTATGGCTACACCTTC
V: TRBV4-1; size: NA; J: TRBJ1-2; D: NA; CDR3: CASSQEERDSYFYGYTF; DNA: TGCGCCAGCAGCCAAGAGGAGAGGGACTCCTACTTCTACGGCTACACCTTC
V: TRBV28; size: NA; J: TRBJ1-5; D: TRBD1; CDR3: CASRRTGTGPQHF; DNA: TGTGCCAGCAGGCGGACAGGAACGGGGCCCCAGCATTTT
V: TRBV7-3; size: NA; J: TRBJ2-2; D: TRBD2; CDR3: CASSRLAGNTGELFF; DNA: TGTGCCAGCAGCAGACTAGCGGGGAACACCGGGGAGCTGTTTTTT
V: TRBV7-2; size: NA; J: TRBJ2-5; D: TRBD1; CDR3: CASSAKGQGHQETQYF; DNA: TGTGCCAGCAGCGCGAAAGGACAGGGCCACCAAGAGACCCAGTACTTC
V: TRBV10-3; size: NA; J: TRBJ2-7; D: TRBD1; CDR3: CATHPGQGAYEQYF; DNA: TGTGCCACCCATCCGGGACAGGGGGCCTACGAGCAGTACTTC
V: TRBV19; size: NA; J: TRBJ2-1; D: TRBD2; CDR3: CASSIRRTSGDYNEQFF; DNA: TGTGCCAGTAGTATTAGGCGTACTAGCGGGGACTACAATGAGCAGTTCTTC
V: TRBV27; size: once; J: TRBJ2-2; D: TRBD1; CDR3: CASQTGGYTGELFF; DNA: TGTGCCAGCCAAACAGGGGGATACACCGGGGAGCTGTTTTTT